This entry lists 7 T cell receptor beta chains sequenced from one sample in a study of blood T cell repertoires in COVID-19. Method: immunoSEQ multiplex PCR; TCRdb's copy keeps in-frame clones and lacks some. The data contain 200,000 to 250,000 clones, roughly four fifths of them singletons. Sequencing was carried out using peripheral blood. Receptors originate from a woman older than 75 with COVID-19, enrolled during active disease.

This chain connects TRBV5-1 to TRBJ2-7; TRBD2 might be the D (5 bases). The V end was cut by 2 bases, the J end by 4 bases, with 7 bases between. The CDR3 extends over 12 amino acids. The germline V gene has CDR1 SGHRS and CDR2 YFSETQ. CDR3 amino acids: CASSLTGYEQYF. DNA for the CDR3: TGCGCCAGCAGCTTAACGGGGTACGAGCAGTACTTC.

The chain couples TRBV11-1 to TRBJ2-7, with TRBD2 matching 7 bases. The CDR3 covers 14 residues. V was pared by 3 bases and J by 1 base, with 3 bases of the junction left unmatched. From germline, CDR1 is SGHAT and CDR2 FQDESV (reference sequence). The chain's CDR3 is CASSLREYSYEQYF. For the CDR3, the DNA is TGTGCCAGCAGCTTGCGGGAGTATTCCTACGAGCAGTACTTC.

This chain joins TRBV2 and TRBJ1-6; 8 nucleotides line up with TRBD1. This CDR3 is built from 17 residues. After removal of 8 bases from V and 9 bases from J, the junction contained 18 bases not matched to a gene. Germline CDR1 reads SNHLY; CDR2 reads FYNNEI. CDR3 bases: TGTGCCAGCCTTCCTCCGGCAGGGGGCATGATAGGTTCACCCCTCCACTTT. This translates into CASLPPAGGMIGSPLHF. Supplemented by reference TRBV2 and TRBJ1-6, the full variable domain reads EPEVTQTPSHQVTQMGQEVILRCVPISNHLYFYWYRQILGQKVEFLVSFYNNEISEKSEIFDDQFSVERPDGSNFTLKIRSTKLEDSAMYFCASLPPAGGMIGSPLHFGNGTRLTVT.

The chain couples TRBV6-5 to TRBJ1-2; TRBD1 agrees at 9 bases. V gave up 6 bases and J gave up 4 bases; unmatched junction bases: 6. Germline V CDR1 and CDR2: MNHEY, SVGAGI. This CDR3 has 14 residues. CDR3 coding DNA: TGTGCCAGCAGCTCCGGGGACAGGGTCTATGGCTACACCTTC. Residues: CASSSGDRVYGYTF.

This clone was seen more than once but under ten times. The chain has TRBV5-1 and TRBJ1-3, with D perhaps matching TRBD1 (6 bases). The germline V gene has CDR1 SGHRS and CDR2 YFSETQ. The ends were cut back, 0 bases at V and 2 bases at J, with 9 bases in the middle. CDR3 size: 15 residues. In DNA, the CDR3 is TGCGCCAGCAGCTTGGCGTCAGGGGCTGGAAACACCATATATTTT. This translates into CASSLASGAGNTIYF.

The rearrangement links TRBV19 to TRBJ1-1, with unresolved D. With 8 bases removed from V and 1 base from J, the gap between germline ends came to 14 bases. The germline CDR1 and CDR2 sequences are LNHDA and SQIVND (reference sequence). The CDR3 runs 14 residues. In nucleotides, the CDR3 is TGTGCCAGTCATCCGGGGAGCGAGAACACTGAAGCTTTCTTT. Its translation is CASHPGSENTEAFF.

The V call is TRBV5-5, the J call TRBJ1-2, with D possibly TRBD1 on 6 matching bases. Between the trimmed V and J ends, which lost 0 bases and 4 bases, there was a span of 7 bases. Germline V gene data show CDR1 as SGHKS and CDR2 as YYEKEE (reference sequence). CDR3 size: 13 residues. The CDR3 coding sequence is TGTGCCAGCAGCTTGGGGACAGCCTATGGCTACACCTTC. Encoded protein: CASSLGTAYGYTF.